Here is one T cell receptor (beta chain) with its context. The record originates from a study of blood T cell repertoires in COVID-19. V lost 2 bases and J lost 5, with 16 bases in between. CDR1 is MNHEY, CDR2 SMNVEV, per germline (reference sequence). The CDR3 runs 16 residues. Data came from immunoSEQ multiplex PCR; TCRdb stores just in-frame clones and leaves some out. Of hundreds of thousands of clones listed, around 91% are singletons. The TCR originated in a woman aged 18-35 years who had recovered from COVID-19. The chain links TRBV27 to TRBJ2-1; D perhaps matches TRBD2 (5 bases). Sequenced: peripheral blood. CDR3: CASSLIGREHNNEQFF. In nucleotides, the CDR3 is TGTGCCAGCAGTTTAATTGGACGGGAACACAACAATGAGCAGTTCTTC.